These 31 T cell receptor beta chains were all obtained from the same sample, sequenced in a study of T-cell reconstitution after alpha-beta-depleted transplantation in children. As it was prepared, the TCRbeta library received unique molecular identifiers. TCRdb processed the PCR reads anew with MiXCR; each CDR3 protein has one entry. The repertoire holds a few hundred thousand distinct CDR3 sequences, with around a tenth as singletons. This specimen consisted of peripheral blood, obtained 180 days after TCRalphabeta/CD19-depleted stem cell transplant. These TCRs come from a male patient between 2 and 10 years old who had a stem cell transplant for chronic granulomatous disease, so the T cells may come from the graft donor.

The V gene is TRBV7-3, the J gene TRBJ2-1; 7 bases map to TRBD2. Trimming took 0 bases from V and 14 from J; bases not matched to a gene: 13. Germline V gene data show CDR1 as SGHTA and CDR2 as FQGTGA. The CDR3 length is 15 residues. CDR3 amino acids: CASSLTPSSTSSKFF. The DNA of the CDR3 is TGTGCCAGCAGCTTAACCCCCTCCTCGACTAGCTCAAAGTTCTTC.

This clonotype occurred many times. V gene TRBV5-1 combines with J gene TRBJ2-6; TRBD2 agrees at 11 bases. The CDR3 consists of 17 residues. V shed 4 bases, J shed 2 bases, and the junction held 5 bases outside the gene matches. Germline CDR1 reads SGHRS; CDR2 reads YFSETQ. The CDR3 region is CASSVPGLAAGANVLTF. Here the CDR3 DNA reads TGCGCCAGCAGCGTCCCGGGACTAGCGGCTGGGGCCAACGTCCTGACTTTC.

This clonotype was observed at least ten times. In DNA, the CDR3 is TGCGCCAGCAGCTTGCTGGGGGGGAGGAATGAGCAGTTCTTC. It is translated as CASSLLGGRNEQFF. The J gene is TRBJ2-1, the V gene TRBV5-1, with 7 bases matching TRBD2. Germline V lookup: CDR1 SGHRS, CDR2 YFSETQ. The junction had 5 bases not matched to a gene; V was cut back by 1 base and J by 7 bases. CDR3 length equals 14 residues.

There are many counts of this clonotype. This chain connects TRBV7-3 to TRBJ2-3, with 8 positions matching TRBD2. CDR3 length equals 15 residues. Germline CDR1 is SGHTA and CDR2 is FQGTGA. Losses at the gene ends were 6 bases for V and 14 bases for J; bases not matched to a gene: 19. The CDR3 spells CASRFDSGAGSQAYF. In DNA form, the CDR3 reads TGTGCCAGCAGATTCGATAGCGGGGCCGGATCCCAGGCGTATTTT. Complete variable domain (other parts from reference TRBV7-3 and TRBJ2-3): GAGVSQTPSNKVTEKGKYVELRCDPISGHTALYWYRQSLGQGPEFLIYFQGTGAADDSGLPNDRFFAVRPEGSVSTLKIQRTERGDSAVYLCASRFDSGAGSQAYFGPGTRLTVL.

This clonotype was observed many times. The DNA of the CDR3 is TGCAGCTTCCTCAGGGGCAACATCGAGTCCGAGCAGTACTTC. It encodes CSFLRGNIESEQYF. This chain uses TRBV29-1 with TRBJ2-7; possibly TRBD1 for D (6 bases). Trimming removed 8 bases from V and 6 bases from J, with 23 bases in between. Looked up from germline, CDR1 is SQVTM and CDR2 is ANQGSEA. This CDR3 is 14 amino acids long.

This clonotype has a count of ten or more. The chain couples TRBV27 to TRBJ2-7; 10 bases are a match to TRBD2. With V trimmed by 5 bases and J by 6 bases, 7 bases remained unmatched. The V gene's germline CDR1 is MNHEY and CDR2 SMNVEV (reference sequence). The CDR3 is made up of 14 amino acids. CDR3 amino acids: CASSLTSGIPEQYF. The DNA of the CDR3 is TGTGCCAGCAGTCTAACTAGCGGGATCCCCGAGCAGTACTTC.

The table lists this clonotype with many counts. The chain combines TRBV7-8 with TRBJ1-4; tentatively, D is TRBD1 (6 bases). The V and J ends lost 5 bases and 5 bases respectively, with 18 bases between them. The germline CDR1 and CDR2 sequences are SGHVS and FQNEAQ. This CDR3 is 16 amino acids long. CDR3 sequence: CASSHMEGQINEKLFF. The CDR3 DNA reads as TGTGCCAGCAGCCACATGGAGGGACAAATCAATGAAAAACTGTTTTTT.

The sample holds many counts of this clonotype. CDR3 DNA: TGTGCCAGCAGCTTGATCGGGGGGCGAGAGACCCAGTACTTC. As protein: CASSLIGGRETQYF. The chain combines TRBV9 with TRBJ2-5, with a possible D match to TRBD2 (7 bases). In germline, CDR1 is SGDLS, CDR2 YYNGEE. The V end lost 4 bases, the J end lost 4 bases, and 14 bases lay between the germline ends. The CDR3 has 14 amino acids.

Ten or more counts support this clonotype. The chain has TRBV20-1 and TRBJ2-5; 9 positions agree with TRBD1. Germline-derived CDR1 and CDR2 are DFQATT and SNEGSKA (reference sequence). The CDR3 is made up of 14 amino acids. V lost 5 bases and J lost 4; bases outside the gene matches: 8. The CDR3 sequence is CSASGTGYRETQYF. The DNA of the CDR3 is TGCAGTGCTTCCGGGACAGGGTATCGAGAGACCCAGTACTTC.

This clonotype was seen many times. The V gene is TRBV6-5, the J gene TRBJ1-5, with D possibly matching TRBD1 (5 bases). The germline V gene has CDR1 MNHEY and CDR2 SVGAGI. This CDR3 is 14 amino acids long. V was cut by 2 bases and J by 2 bases, with 7 bases left in between. The CDR3 region has the DNA TGTGCCAGCAGTTACCAAGGGGGCAATCAGCCCCAGCATTTT. It encodes CASSYQGGNQPQHF.

This clonotype was seen at least ten times. The gene calls are TRBV10-3 and TRBJ2-7, with 9 bases matching TRBD2. Unmatched junction bases numbered 3, after V lost 3 bases and J lost 9 bases. Germline CDR1 is ENHRY and CDR2 is SYGVKD. CDR3 size: 12 residues. The CDR3 nucleotides are TGTGCCATCAGTGATAGCGGGGGTGCGCAGTACTTC. Its protein is CAISDSGGAQYF.

The V call is TRBV11-2, the J call TRBJ2-6, with 13 nucleotides matching TRBD2. CDR3 length equals 19 residues. Germline-derived CDR1 and CDR2 are SGHAT and FQNNGV. Trimming at V came to 4 bases and at J to 2 bases, leaving 8 bases not matched to a gene. CDR3 bases: TGTGCCAGCAGCTCAAGACTAGCGGGAGGTGGGGCTGGGGCCAACGTCCTGACTTTC. Translated: CASSSRLAGGGAGANVLTF.

V and J are TRBV7-8 and TRBJ2-7; 9 nucleotides align to TRBD1. The CDR3 length is 14 residues. In germline, CDR1 is SGHVS, CDR2 FQNEAQ. V lost 3 bases and J lost 3; bases outside the gene matches: 3. For the CDR3, the DNA is TGTGCCAGCAGCTTGACAGGGGGGGGCTACGAGCAGTACTTC. It translates to CASSLTGGGYEQYF.

Many counts were recorded for this clonotype. This chain links TRBV29-1 with TRBJ2-1; D gene unclear. The CDR3 covers 20 residues. With 6 bases removed from V and 0 bases from J, the gap between germline ends came to 30 bases. Germline CDR1 and CDR2: SQVTM and ANQGSEA. CDR3 protein: CSVTLAVTVDPVRSYNEQFF. The CDR3 DNA is TGCAGCGTCACGTTGGCCGTGACCGTGGATCCCGTACGCTCCTACAATGAGCAGTTCTTC.

This clonotype was seen at least ten times. This chain uses TRBV29-1 with TRBJ2-7, with D tentatively TRBD1 (5 bases). This CDR3 comprises 12 residues. V was clipped by 7 bases and J by 9 bases, with 19 bases between them. The germline V gene encodes CDR1 SQVTM and CDR2 ANQGSEA. The CDR3, as DNA: TGCAGCGCGACGGGCAGGGCCGCCGGGCAGTACTTC. Protein product: CSATGRAAGQYF.

This clonotype was picked up many times. The V call is TRBV29-1, the J call TRBJ2-1; TRBD1 agrees at 9 bases. The CDR3 consists of 11 residues. CDR1 is SQVTM and CDR2 is ANQGSEA in the germline V gene. The DNA of the CDR3 is TGCAGTAAAACAGGGGGCGGTGAGCAGTTCTTC. Translation: CSKTGGGEQFF.

There are many counts of this clonotype. The chain combines TRBV7-2 with TRBJ2-7; the match to TRBD2 covers 10 bases. There are 14 residues in the CDR3. Germline CDR1 and CDR2: SGHTA and FQGNSA. V was pared by 6 bases and J by 6 bases, with 8 bases of the junction left unmatched. CDR3 loop: CASRGTSALSEQYF. For the CDR3, the DNA is TGTGCCAGCAGAGGGACTAGCGCCCTCTCCGAGCAGTACTTC. Full variable domain (rest looked up from reference TRBV7-2 and TRBJ2-7): GAGVSQSPSNKVTEKGKDVELRCDPISGHTALYWYRQSLGQGLEFLIYFQGNSAPDKSGLPSDRFSAERTGGSVSTLTIQRTQQEDSAVYLCASRGTSALSEQYFGPGTRLTVT.

The sample holds many counts of this clonotype. The V call is TRBV29-1, the J call TRBJ1-2; unclear D gene. Looked up from germline, CDR1 is SQVTM and CDR2 is ANQGSEA. Trimming took off 4 bases at V and 4 bases at J, with 13 bases between the two ends. This CDR3 spans 13 amino acids. The CDR3 is CSVVEGLRYGYTF. Written as DNA, the CDR3 is TGCAGCGTTGTCGAGGGCCTCCGCTATGGCTACACCTTC.

This clonotype was found many times. The chain recombines TRBV10-1 with TRBJ2-7; 8 bases align to TRBD2. Germline CDR1 WNHNN, CDR2 SYGVQD (reference sequence). The V segment lost 4 bases and the J segment 5 bases; nucleotides outside the gene matches: 10. The length of the CDR3 is 15 residues. CDR3 amino acids: CASSASAGARNEQYF. DNA for the CDR3: TGCGCCAGCAGTGCATCAGCGGGAGCGAGGAACGAGCAGTACTTC.

At least ten counts were recorded for this clonotype. The chain recombines TRBV5-1 with TRBJ2-1; no clear D gene. Germline V gene data show CDR1 as SGHRS and CDR2 as YFSETQ. Trimming shortened V by 1 base and J by 4 bases, and 12 bases separated the two germline ends. CDR3 size: 15 residues. CDR3 region: CASSLTPIPYNEQFF. CDR3 sequence (DNA): TGCGCCAGCAGCTTGACTCCGATCCCTTACAATGAGCAGTTCTTC. Full variable domain (outside the CDR3, taken from reference TRBV5-1 and TRBJ2-1): KAGVTQTPRYLIKTRGQQVTLSCSPISGHRSVSWYQQTPGQGLQFLFEYFSETQRNKGNFPGRFSGRQFSNSRSEMNVSTLELGDSALYLCASSLTPIPYNEQFFGPGTRLTVL.

This clonotype was recorded at least ten times. The chain joins TRBV19 to TRBJ2-1; 9 nucleotides line up with TRBD2. The CDR3 covers 19 residues. Germline assignment: CDR1 LNHDA and CDR2 SQIVND (reference sequence). After removal of 3 bases from V and 5 bases from J, the junction contained 17 bases not matched to a gene. The CDR3 DNA reads TGTGCCAGTAGTATGTTAGCGCGGGAGGGTTTGCGGGCTAACAATGAGCAGTTCTTC. This gives the protein CASSMLAREGLRANNEQFF.

The table lists this clonotype with many counts. This chain links TRBV5-5 with TRBJ2-7; either TRBD1 or TRBD2 may supply D (5 bases each). V was cut by 4 bases and J by 3 bases, with 14 bases left in between. This CDR3 spans 14 amino acids. Germline CDR1 is SGHKS and CDR2 is YYEKEE (reference sequence). CDR3 nucleotide sequence: TGTGCCAGCAGCACCCACTGGGGGATCTACGAGCAGTACTTC. Its translation: CASSTHWGIYEQYF.

This clonotype has ten or more counts. V and J are TRBV5-1 and TRBJ2-1; D gene unclear. The CDR3 covers 17 residues. Trimming stripped 0 bases from V and 8 bases from J, with 21 bases between. The germline CDR1 and CDR2 sequences are SGHRS and YFSETQ. CDR3 loop: CASSLAGFVSSRDEQFF. For the CDR3, the DNA is TGCGCCAGCAGCTTGGCAGGCTTTGTTTCTAGTCGCGATGAGCAGTTCTTC.

This clonotype showed up many times. The gene calls are TRBV20-1 and TRBJ1-1; 9 bases map to TRBD1. CDR1 is DFQATT, CDR2 SNEGSKA, per germline (reference sequence). J was trimmed by 4 bases and V by 2 bases; bases with no gene match: 8. This CDR3 is 15 amino acids long. The CDR3 loop is CSARSQGALGTEAFF. In nucleotides, the CDR3 is TGCAGTGCTAGATCACAGGGGGCGCTGGGCACTGAAGCTTTCTTT.

This clonotype was found a few times. The chain couples TRBV4-3 to TRBJ2-3; 7 nucleotides agree with TRBD1. Germline loops: CDR1 LGHNA, CDR2 YSLEER. The length of the CDR3 is 15 residues. J was trimmed by 2 bases and V by 4 bases; bases with no gene match: 6. CDR3 residues: CASSRQGQLTDTQYF. The CDR3, as DNA: TGCGCCAGCAGCCGCCAGGGACAGCTCACAGATACGCAGTATTTT.

This clonotype was found many times. This chain connects TRBV5-1 to TRBJ2-1; D is unresolved. Deletions cut 2 bases from V and 0 bases from J, with 9 bases between. The CDR3 is 15 amino acids. Germline V lookup: CDR1 SGHRS, CDR2 YFSETQ. CDR3 DNA sequence: TGCGCCAGCAGCTTAAAAGGAAGCTCCTACAATGAGCAGTTCTTC. This codes for CASSLKGSSYNEQFF.

At least ten counts were recorded for this clonotype. The chain uses TRBV7-9 and TRBJ2-5; D is undetermined. The CDR3 contains 15 residues. Per germline, CDR1 SEHNR and CDR2 FQNEAQ (reference sequence). Deletions cut 6 bases from V and 1 base from J, with 15 bases between. The CDR3: CASSSGNLFQETQYF. In nucleotides, the CDR3 is TGTGCCAGCAGTTCAGGCAACCTATTCCAAGAGACCCAGTACTTC.

This clonotype was seen at least ten times. The rearrangement links TRBV11-2 to TRBJ2-5; 8 nucleotides agree with TRBD2. The germline gives CDR1 SGHAT, CDR2 FQNNGV. V shed 6 bases and J 5 bases; nucleotides not matched to a gene: 20. This CDR3 comprises 18 residues. CDR3 amino acids: CASSQKGLAGTRFETQYF. The CDR3 coding sequence is TGTGCCAGCAGTCAGAAAGGGCTAGCGGGCACTCGTTTTGAGACCCAGTACTTC.

About this clonotype: This may stem from a read error, because a much larger clone lies one nucleotide away. This chain joins TRBV7-2 and TRBJ1-5; 7 bases align to TRBD1. Per germline, CDR1 SGHTA and CDR2 FQGNSA. V dropped 7 bases and J dropped 3; count of bases not matched to a gene: 6. The CDR3 runs 14 residues. Here the CDR3 reads CASTLGQVNQPQHF. CDR3 coding DNA: TGTGCCAGCACCCTCGGACAGGTCAATCAGCCCCAGCATTTT.

A word on this clonotype: Being one base from a much bigger clone, this may be a read error. The chain recombines TRBV20-1 with TRBJ2-5; TRBD2 aligns across 7 bases. The V segment lost 8 bases and the J segment 5 bases; nucleotides outside the gene matches: 11. Looked up from germline, CDR1 is DFQATT and CDR2 is SNEGSKA (reference sequence). This CDR3 has 13 amino acids. The CDR3 loop reads CSPMAGVGETQYF. In DNA form, the CDR3 reads TGCAGTCCTATGGCGGGAGTTGGGGAGACCCAGTACTTC.

This clonotype was counted at least ten times. The rearrangement links TRBV7-2 to TRBJ2-3; D remains ambiguous. Looked up from germline, CDR1 is SGHTA and CDR2 is FQGNSA. This CDR3 contains 15 residues. Trimming left V 6 bases short and J 4 bases short, with 17 bases between. The CDR3 bases are TGTGCCAGCAGTCGAGAACTTTTCACGTCAGATACGCAGTATTTT. It specifies CASSRELFTSDTQYF.